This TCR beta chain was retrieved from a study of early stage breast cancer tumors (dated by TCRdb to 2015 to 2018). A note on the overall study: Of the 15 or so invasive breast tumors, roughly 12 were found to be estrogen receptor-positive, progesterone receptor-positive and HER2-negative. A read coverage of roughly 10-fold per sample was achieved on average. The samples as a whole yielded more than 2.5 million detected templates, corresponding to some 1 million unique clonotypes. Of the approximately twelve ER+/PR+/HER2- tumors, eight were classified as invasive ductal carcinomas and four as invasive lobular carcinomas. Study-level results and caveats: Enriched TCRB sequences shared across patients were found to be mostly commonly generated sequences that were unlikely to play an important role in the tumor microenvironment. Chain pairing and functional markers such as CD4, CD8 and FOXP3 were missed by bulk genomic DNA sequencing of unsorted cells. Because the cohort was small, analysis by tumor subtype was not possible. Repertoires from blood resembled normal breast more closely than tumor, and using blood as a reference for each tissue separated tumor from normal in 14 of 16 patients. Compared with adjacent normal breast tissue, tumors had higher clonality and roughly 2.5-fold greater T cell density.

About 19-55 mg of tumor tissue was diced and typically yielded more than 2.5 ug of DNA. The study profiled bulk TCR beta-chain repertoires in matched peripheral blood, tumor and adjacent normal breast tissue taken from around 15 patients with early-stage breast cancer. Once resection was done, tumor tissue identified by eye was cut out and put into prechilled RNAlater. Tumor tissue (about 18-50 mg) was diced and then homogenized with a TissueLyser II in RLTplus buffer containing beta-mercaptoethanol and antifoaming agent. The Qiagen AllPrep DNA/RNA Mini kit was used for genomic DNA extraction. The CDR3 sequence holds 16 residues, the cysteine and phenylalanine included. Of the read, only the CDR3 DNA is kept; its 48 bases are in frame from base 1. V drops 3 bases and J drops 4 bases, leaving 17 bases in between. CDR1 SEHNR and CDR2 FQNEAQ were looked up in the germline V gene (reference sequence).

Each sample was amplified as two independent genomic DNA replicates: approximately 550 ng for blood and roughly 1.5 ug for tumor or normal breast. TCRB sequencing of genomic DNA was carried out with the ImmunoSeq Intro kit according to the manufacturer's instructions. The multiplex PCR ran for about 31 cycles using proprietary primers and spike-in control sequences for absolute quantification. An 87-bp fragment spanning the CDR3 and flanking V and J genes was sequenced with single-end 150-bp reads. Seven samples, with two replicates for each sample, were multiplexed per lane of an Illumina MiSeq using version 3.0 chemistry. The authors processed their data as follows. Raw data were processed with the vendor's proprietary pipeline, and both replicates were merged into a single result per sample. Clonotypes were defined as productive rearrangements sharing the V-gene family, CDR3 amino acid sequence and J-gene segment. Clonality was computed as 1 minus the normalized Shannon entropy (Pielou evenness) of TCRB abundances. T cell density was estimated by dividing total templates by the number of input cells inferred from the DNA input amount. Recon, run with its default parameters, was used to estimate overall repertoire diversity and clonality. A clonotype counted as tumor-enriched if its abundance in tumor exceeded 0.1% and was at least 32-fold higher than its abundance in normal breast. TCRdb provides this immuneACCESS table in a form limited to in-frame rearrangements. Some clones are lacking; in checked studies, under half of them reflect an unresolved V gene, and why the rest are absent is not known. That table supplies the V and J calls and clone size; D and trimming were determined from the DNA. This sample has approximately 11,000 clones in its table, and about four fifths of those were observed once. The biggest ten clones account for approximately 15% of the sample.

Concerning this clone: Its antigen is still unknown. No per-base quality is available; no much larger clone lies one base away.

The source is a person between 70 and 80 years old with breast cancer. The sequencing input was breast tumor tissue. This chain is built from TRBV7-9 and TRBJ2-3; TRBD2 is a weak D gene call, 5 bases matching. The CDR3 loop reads CASSFRALAWADTQYF. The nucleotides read TGTGCCAGCAGCTTCCGGGCCCTAGCATGGGCAGATACGCAGTATTTT.